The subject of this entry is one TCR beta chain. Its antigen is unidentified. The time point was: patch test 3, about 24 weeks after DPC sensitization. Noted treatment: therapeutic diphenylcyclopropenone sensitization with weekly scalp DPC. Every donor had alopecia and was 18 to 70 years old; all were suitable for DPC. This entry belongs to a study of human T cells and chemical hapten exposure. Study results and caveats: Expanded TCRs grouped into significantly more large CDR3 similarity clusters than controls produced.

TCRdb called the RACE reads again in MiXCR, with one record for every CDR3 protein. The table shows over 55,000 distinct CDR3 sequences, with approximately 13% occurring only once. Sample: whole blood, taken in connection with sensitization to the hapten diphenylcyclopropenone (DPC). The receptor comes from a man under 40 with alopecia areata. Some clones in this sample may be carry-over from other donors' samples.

The CDR3 loop is CASRSQGAGEQFF. The CDR3 region has the DNA TGTGCCAGTAGATCCCAGGGGGCAGGTGAGCAGTTCTTC. The chain recombines TRBV19 with TRBJ2-1, with 8 bases matching TRBD1. The CDR3 totals 13 residues. Germline V gene lookup returns CDR1 LNHDA and CDR2 SQIVND (reference sequence). Trimming removed 6 bases from V and 9 bases from J; junction bases left unmatched: 7.